This TCR beta chain was retrieved from a study of shared clonotypes between healthy human individuals. It was CD45RO-negative cells, positively selected for CCR7, that made up naive CD8 cells, with terminally differentiated effector memory CD45RA+ cells excluded. The method was immunoSEQ multiplex PCR; TCRdb's version includes in-frame clones alone and lacks a portion of them. The table records under 850,000 clones, 80% to 95% of them present only once. Input material: naive CD8+ T cells sorted from blood. This receptor was obtained from a man aged 30 to 39 in good health.

The DNA of the CDR3 is TGTGCCAGCAGTTTAGTGGGACTAGCGTCGGAGACCCAGTACTTC. Its translation: CASSLVGLASETQYF. The J gene is TRBJ2-5, the V gene TRBV27; 10 bases map to TRBD2. The CDR3 sequence is 15 residues long. Germline trimming cut 2 bases from V and 5 bases from J; bases unmatched to any gene: 5. CDR1 and CDR2 (germline): MNHEY, SMNVEV (reference sequence).